The present T cell receptor (beta chain) was sequenced within a study of blood T cells in healthy people across ages. The people who gave samples were healthy Caucasians from Russia, aged roughly 6 to 90. The CDR3 has 15 amino acids. The V gene's germline CDR1 is DFQATT and CDR2 SNEGSKA (reference sequence). V shed 5 bases and J 7 bases; nucleotides not matched to a gene: 12. It was with a sample-barcoded 5' primer and a J-beta primer mix that a second PCR of roughly 7 to 12 cycles was run. TCRdb fed the 5' RACE reads into MiXCR, producing one record per CDR3 protein. The sample has roughly 1,800,000 distinct CDR3 sequences; around 50% are singletons.

J is TRBJ2-3 and V is TRBV20-1; 10 bases fit TRBD2. Sequencing was done on a sample of blood. The sequence came from a woman in her thirties or forties in good health. CDR3 loop: CSAARGLAKGNTQYF. The CDR3 DNA sequence: TGCAGTGCTGCCCGGGGACTAGCGAAAGGGAATACGCAGTATTTT.